These 7 T cell receptor beta chains were all obtained from the same sample, sequenced in a study of beta chain features in type 1 diabetes. The study's findings and limits: Type 1 diabetes patients showed a moderate but significant shortening of TCRB CDR3s in all four CD4+ subsets.

The antigens for these receptors are not known. Investigators reverse transcribed all isolated RNA, so they sequenced expressed TCRB transcripts. The method was immunoSEQ multiplex PCR; TCRdb's version includes in-frame clones alone and lacks a portion of them. The sample consists of 350,000 to 450,000 clones, roughly an eighth of them appearing once. Sequenced: naive CD4+ T cells from blood. These receptors were taken from a woman aged 18-29 years with type 1 diabetes.

This chain uses TRBV30 with TRBJ1-4; D might be TRBD1 (6 bases). The V gene's germline CDR1 is GTSNPN and CDR2 SVGIG (reference sequence). The CDR3 spans 14 residues. Trimming stripped 6 bases from V and 7 bases from J, with 18 bases between. This chain's CDR3 is CACAPGVNGEKLFF. Here the CDR3 DNA reads TGTGCCTGCGCCCCAGGGGTCAATGGTGAAAAACTGTTTTTT.

This clone was seen a few times. This chain joins TRBV19 and TRBJ2-1, with a possible D match to TRBD2 (6 bases). Germline-derived CDR1 and CDR2 are LNHDA and SQIVND (reference sequence). The CDR3 runs 13 residues. The V end lost 2 bases, the J end lost 10 bases, and 12 bases lay between the germline ends. The CDR3 bases are TGTGCCAGTAGTATACTGGAGGGCCAGGAGCAGTTCTTC. It encodes CASSILEGQEQFF.

This clone was seen a few times. This CDR3 is also generated by other DNA sequences in the sample. This chain joins TRBV20-1 and TRBJ2-2; no reliable D call. V was clipped by 6 bases and J by 2 bases, with 4 bases between them. Germline-derived CDR1 and CDR2 are DFQATT and SNEGSKA (reference sequence). The CDR3 has 11 amino acids. This CDR3 is CSATNTGELFF. The CDR3 DNA is TGCAGTGCCACAAACACCGGGGAGCTGTTTTTT.

This clone has just a few counts. The chain couples TRBV7-6 to TRBJ1-6, with TRBD1 identical over 9 bases. The CDR3 spans 16 residues. In germline, CDR1 is SGHVS, CDR2 FNYEAQ. J was trimmed by 10 bases and V by 2 bases; bases with no gene match: 9. The DNA of the CDR3 is TGTGCCAGCAGCTTAAACCCGGGACAGGGAGGGTCACCCCTCCACTTT. This translates into CASSLNPGQGGSPLHF.

This clone was found a few times. The chain is built from TRBV18 and TRBJ2-7, with D perhaps TRBD1 (5 bases). The CDR3 is 13 amino acids. Germline V gene sequence: CDR1 KGHSH, CDR2 LQKENI. Deletions cut 3 bases from V and 5 bases from J, with 11 bases between. The DNA for the CDR3 is TGTGCCAGCTCACCTCAGGGTAAGGACGAGCAGTACTTC. Its protein product is CASSPQGKDEQYF.

This clone showed up just a few times. The sample contains more than one DNA sequence encoding this CDR3. The chain carries TRBV5-1 and TRBJ2-5; 9 bases match TRBD1. This CDR3 contains 14 residues. V lost 4 bases, J lost 5 bases, and 6 bases stayed unmatched. Looked up from germline, CDR1 is SGHRS and CDR2 is YFSETQ. The CDR3 loop is CASSPGQGKETQYF. The CDR3 bases are TGCGCCAGCAGCCCCGGACAGGGGAAGGAGACCCAGTACTTC.

The V gene is TRBV6-5, the J gene TRBJ2-5; the D gene is possibly TRBD1 (5 bases). Looked up from germline, CDR1 is MNHEY and CDR2 is SVGAGI. The length of the CDR3 is 15 residues. V was shortened by 6 bases and J by 6 bases, with 20 bases between the two germline ends. DNA for the CDR3: TGTGCCAGCAGCGCCCTCCCGGGCAGGGCGAAGACCCAGTACTTC. Its translation: CASSALPGRAKTQYF.